This TCR beta chain came from a study of shared clonotypes between healthy human individuals. Broader study findings: As a rule, naive subsets had a larger estimated richness than memory subsets.

This clone occurred once. Its antigen is not identified. Only CD45RO-negative cells positively selected for CCR7 counted as naive CD8 cells, so terminally differentiated effector memory CD45RA+ cells were excluded. Everyone who donated was a Caucasian adult who lived in Nashville, Tennessee. Every subset's genomic DNA went evenly onto several immunoSEQ plates. It was roughly 210 ng DNA, about 30,000 T cell genomes, that sorted-subset replicate PCRs used. Profiled with immunoSEQ multiplex PCR; TCRdb holds only in-frame clones, not every one. The data contain just over 2,000,000 clones, about 95% of them seen just once; the ten biggest clones take up around 1.1%. The CDR3 extends over 16 amino acids. Trimming removed 0 bases from V and 6 bases from J; junction bases left unmatched: 5. Germline values: CDR1 PRHDT, CDR2 FYEKMQ (reference sequence).

This chain connects TRBV13 to TRBJ1-6; the match to TRBD1 covers 7 bases. This receptor was obtained from a man between 18 and 35 years old in good health. Sequenced material: naive CD8+ T cells sorted from blood. CDR3 in amino acids: CASSLGGTAINSPLHF. As DNA, the CDR3 is TGTGCCAGCAGCTTAGGCGGGACAGCAATTAATTCACCCCTCCACTTT. Variable domain in full (rest from reference TRBV13 and TRBJ1-6): AAGVIQSPRHLIKEKRETATLKCYPIPRHDTVYWYQQGPGQDPQFLISFYEKMQSDKGSIPDRFSAQQFSDYHSELNMSSLELGDSALYFCASSLGGTAINSPLHFGNGTRLTVT.